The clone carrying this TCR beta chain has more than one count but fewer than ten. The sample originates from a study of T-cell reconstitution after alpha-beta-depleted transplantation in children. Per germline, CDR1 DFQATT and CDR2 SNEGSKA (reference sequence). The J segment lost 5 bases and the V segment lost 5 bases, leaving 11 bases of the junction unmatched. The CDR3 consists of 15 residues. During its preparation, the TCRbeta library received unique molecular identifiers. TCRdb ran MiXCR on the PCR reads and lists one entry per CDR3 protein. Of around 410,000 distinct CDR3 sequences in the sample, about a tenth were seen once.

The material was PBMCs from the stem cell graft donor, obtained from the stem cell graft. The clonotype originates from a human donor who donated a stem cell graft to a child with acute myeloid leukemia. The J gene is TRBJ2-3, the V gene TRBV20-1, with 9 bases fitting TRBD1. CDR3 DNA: TGCAGTGCTCCCCTGGGGACAGGGCAGGGAGATACGCAGTATTTT. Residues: CSAPLGTGQGDTQYF.